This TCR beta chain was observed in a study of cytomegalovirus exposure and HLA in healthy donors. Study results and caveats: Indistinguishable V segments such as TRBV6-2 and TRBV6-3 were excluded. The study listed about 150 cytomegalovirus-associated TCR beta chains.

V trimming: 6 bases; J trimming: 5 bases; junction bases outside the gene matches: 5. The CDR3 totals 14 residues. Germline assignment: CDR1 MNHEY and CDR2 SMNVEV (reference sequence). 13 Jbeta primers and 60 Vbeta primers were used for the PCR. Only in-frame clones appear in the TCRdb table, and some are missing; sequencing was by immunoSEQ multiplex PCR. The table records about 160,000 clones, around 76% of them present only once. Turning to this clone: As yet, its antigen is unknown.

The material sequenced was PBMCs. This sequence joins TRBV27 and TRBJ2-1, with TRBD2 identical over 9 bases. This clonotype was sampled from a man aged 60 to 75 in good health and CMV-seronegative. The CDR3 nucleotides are TGTGCCAGCAGCCGGGCGGGGGGGCACAATGAGCAGTTCTTC. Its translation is CASSRAGGHNEQFF.